Below are 24 T cell receptor beta chains sequenced from a single sample in a study of tumor and adjacent non-tumor tissue in lung cancer. Three rounds of nested PCR, following a modified ARM-PCR protocol, produced the TCRbeta library. TCRdb fed the multiplex PCR reads into MiXCR, producing one record per CDR3 protein. The profile shows around 100,000 distinct CDR3 sequences, roughly 60% of them singletons. The template was RNA from unsorted bulk tissue. This non-tumor lung sample came from over 3 cm beyond the tumor edge. The specimen was distant non-tumor lung tissue. Every receptor here comes from a man aged 25 to 45 with non-small cell lung cancer.

A remark on this clonotype: One junction end disagrees with the germline gene, perhaps due to a read error. The chain links TRBV11-2 to TRBJ2-2, with unresolved D. This CDR3 has 17 amino acids. In germline, CDR1 is SGHAT, CDR2 FQNNGV. The CDR3 DNA is TGTGCCAGCAGCTTAGATCCAGAGAGCGCGAACACCTGGGAGCTGTTTTTT. Protein product: CASSLDPESANTWELFF.

Concerning this clonotype: Sequence at one end of the junction differs from germline and may be a read error. V is TRBV11-3 and J is TRBJ2-3; unclear D gene. Germline V gives CDR1 SGHNT, CDR2 YENEEA. The CDR3 has 18 residues. This CDR3 is CASNLRRDSARSTDTQYF. The CDR3 DNA sequence: TGTGCCAGCAACTTACGCCGAGACTCGGCCAGGAGCACAGATACGCAGTATTTT.

The chain employs TRBV7-9 and TRBJ2-1, with D perhaps matching TRBD1 (6 bases). V lost 6 bases and J lost 4, with 16 bases in between. Germline V gene data show CDR1 as SEHNR and CDR2 as FQNEAQ (reference sequence). The CDR3 contains 15 residues. The chain's CDR3 is CASSLRGQSYNEQFF. CDR3 bases: TGTGCCAGCAGTCTTAGAGGACAGTCATACAATGAGCAGTTCTTC.

The genes are TRBV11-2 and TRBJ2-7; possibly TRBD1 or TRBD2 for D (5 bases each). The length of the CDR3 is 15 residues. From germline, CDR1 is SGHAT and CDR2 FQNNGV. V lost 2 bases to trimming and J lost 5 bases, with 16 bases between them. CDR3 in amino acids: CASSLTRTGRHEQYF. In DNA form, the CDR3 reads TGTGCCAGCAGCTTAACCAGGACGGGACGGCACGAGCAGTACTTC.

On this clonotype itself: A clone one base away is much larger, so this may be a read error. The final CDR3 position lacks the conserved phenylalanine or tryptophan, pointing to a likely read error. The rearrangement links TRBV24-1 to TRBJ2-3, with D unclear. The CDR3 consists of 11 residues. Trimming removed 5 bases from V and 5 bases from J, with 4 bases in between. Germline lookup yields CDR1 KGHDR and CDR2 SFDVKD. The CDR3 region has the DNA TGTGCCACCAGTGCACGAGATACGCAGTATTAT. Translation: CATSARDTQYY.

Concerning this clonotype itself: Germline is not matched at one junction end, which may reflect a read error. J is TRBJ2-7 and V is TRBV4-1; D perhaps matches TRBD2 (5 bases). This CDR3 has 14 amino acids. Germline assignment: CDR1 MGHRA and CDR2 YSYEKL. The DNA of the CDR3 is TGCTCCAGCGGCCAAGAAGGGAACTCCTACGAGCAGTACTTC. This sequence encodes CSSGQEGNSYEQYF.

To note about this clonotype: The conserved phenylalanine or tryptophan is not found at the CDR3 terminus, so this likely reflects a read error. The rearrangement links TRBV5-4 to TRBJ2-1; D is possibly TRBD2 (5 bases). V gave up 3 bases and J gave up 0 bases, with 13 bases separating them. Per germline, CDR1 SGHNT and CDR2 YYREEE (reference sequence). The CDR3 consists of 16 residues. CDR3 sequence reads: CASSYLSSGSYNEQFS. CDR3 sequence (DNA): TGTGCCAGCAGCTACTTGAGCAGCGGCTCCTACAATGAGCAGTTCTCC.

The table lists this clonotype with a few counts. V is TRBV5-1 and J is TRBJ1-4; D unresolved. Germline-derived CDR1 and CDR2 are SGHRS and YFSETQ. Trimming removed 4 bases at V and 0 bases at J, with 7 bases between. The CDR3 totals 14 residues. In DNA, the CDR3 is TGCGCCAGCAGCCTTTCAGCAACTAATGAAAAACTGTTTTTT. Encoded protein: CASSLSATNEKLFF.

This clonotype was observed many times. V is TRBV6-1 and J is TRBJ2-2; 10 bases match TRBD1. V lost 5 bases to trimming and J lost 2 bases; unmatched junction nucleotides: 5. The CDR3 runs 16 residues. The germline gives CDR1 MNHNS, CDR2 SASEGT. This chain's CDR3 is CASSPRTGGNTGELFF. The DNA for the CDR3 is TGTGCCAGCAGTCCCCGGACAGGGGGAAACACCGGGGAGCTGTTTTTT.

In the case of this clonotype: Possible read error: a much larger clone is one base away. V usage is TRBV4-2 and J usage is TRBJ1-2; 7 bases map to TRBD1. J lost 4 bases, V lost 0 bases, and 8 bases had no gene match. This CDR3 is 16 amino acids long. Germline-derived CDR1 and CDR2 are LGHNA and YNFKEQ. The CDR3 protein is CASSQERVDRAYGYTF. The CDR3 coding sequence is TGTGCCAGCAGCCAAGAACGAGTAGACAGGGCCTATGGCTACACCTTC.

As regards this clonotype: A read error is possible here, since a much larger clone lies one base away. This rearrangement joins TRBV29-1 to TRBJ1-1; D unresolved. CDR3 length equals 14 residues. Germline V lookup: CDR1 SQVTM, CDR2 ANQGSEA. Between the trimmed V and J ends, which lost 0 bases and 7 bases, there was a span of 15 bases. The CDR3 region is CSVEEGHLVIEAFF. The CDR3 region has the DNA TGCAGCGTTGAAGAAGGTCACTTAGTCATTGAAGCTTTCTTT.

This clonotype was counted once. CDR3 nucleotides: TGTGCCAGCAATCTGGGATTGGGGGGTTATGGCTACACCTTC. This translates into CASNLGLGGYGYTF. V gene TRBV5-4 combines with J gene TRBJ1-2; tentatively, D is TRBD1 (5 bases). The CDR3 runs 14 residues. CDR1 is SGHNT and CDR2 is YYREEE in the germline V gene (reference sequence). V was shortened by 6 bases and J by 5 bases, with 17 bases between the two germline ends.

The rearrangement links TRBV11-2 to TRBJ2-7, with TRBD2 matching 8 bases. This CDR3 is built from 15 residues. V was pared by 9 bases and J by 7 bases, with 17 bases of the junction left unmatched. Germline values: CDR1 SGHAT, CDR2 FQNNGV. This CDR3 is CARSTPGTRYHEQYF. In nucleotides, the CDR3 is TGTGCCAGGAGCACCCCCGGGACTAGGTATCATGAGCAGTACTTC.

Points on this clonotype: A much more abundant neighbour one base away suggests this may be a read error. The chain carries TRBV11-3 and TRBJ2-3; D possibly corresponds to TRBD2 (6 bases). The CDR3 length is 17 residues. V was pared by 3 bases and J by 0 bases, with 16 bases between. Germline CDR1 reads SGHNT; CDR2 reads YENEEA. The CDR3 region is CASSFRSGGNSTDTQYF. Written as DNA, the CDR3 is TGTGCCAGCAGCTTTCGGTCTGGCGGGAATAGCACAGATACGCAGTATTTT.

Notes on this clonotype: The junction does not match germline at one end; this may be a read error. The chain recombines TRBV11-2 with TRBJ2-3; D might be TRBD2 (7 bases). Germline CDR1 SGHAT, CDR2 FQNNGV. This CDR3 is 15 amino acids long. CDR3 in DNA: TGTGCCTGCACCCTGGGGGGGGGCCATACAGATATGCAGTATTTT. Protein: CACTLGGGHTDMQYF.

This clonotype showed up just a few times. The junction does not match germline at one end; this may be a read error. The J gene is TRBJ2-7, the V gene TRBV11-2; TRBD1 or TRBD2 may be the D gene (6 bases each). CDR3 length equals 13 residues. Germline CDR1 SGHAT, CDR2 FQNNGV. CDR3 in amino acids: CASSLSGGYGQYF. CDR3 bases: TGTGCCAGCAGCTTATCCGGGGGCTACGGGCAGTATTTC.

This clonotype was counted a few times. A single base separates this from a much larger clone, so it may be a read error. The rearrangement uses TRBV20-1 and TRBJ2-2; TRBD2 is a possible D gene (6 bases). Germline V gene data show CDR1 as DFQATT and CDR2 as SNEGSKA (reference sequence). This CDR3 region has 14 residues. Trimming took off 7 bases at V and 3 bases at J, with 15 bases between the two ends. The CDR3 sequence: CSVGGAGDTGELFF. Here the CDR3 DNA reads TGCAGTGTAGGAGGGGCTGGTGACACCGGGGAGCTGTTTTTT.

This clonotype was observed a few times. The chain links TRBV29-1 to TRBJ1-2; D remains unclear. The V end was cut by 4 bases, the J end by 8 bases, with 23 bases between. The CDR3 covers 15 residues. CDR1 and CDR2 (germline): SQVTM, ANQGSEA. The CDR3 DNA follows: TGCAGCGTTGGTGTTGCAAGGGCGATCCTGGGAGGCTACACCTTC. Amino acids: CSVGVARAILGGYTF.

To note about this clonotype: The germline gene is not matched at one end of the junction; a read error may be the cause. Here the CDR3 DNA reads TGTGCCACCAGCTTAAATGTGTACGAGCAGTACTTC. Protein product: CATSLNVYEQYF. The chain carries TRBV11-3 and TRBJ2-7; D call uncertain. Germline CDR1 SGHNT, CDR2 YENEEA. The CDR3 has 12 residues.

A word on this clonotype: At one of its ends the junction is not consistent with the germline gene, which may arise from a read error. The chain employs TRBV20-1 and TRBJ1-2; D is possibly TRBD1 (6 bases). Germline V gene sequence: CDR1 DFQATT, CDR2 SNEGSKA (reference sequence). The CDR3 sequence is 13 residues long. CDR3 protein: CNAREGGPIDYTF. CDR3 nucleotides: TGCAATGCTAGAGAGGGGGGACCTATTGACTACACCTTC.

This clonotype was detected once. A read error may produce the germline difference seen at one junction end. This chain joins TRBV13 and TRBJ2-7; 15 nucleotides match TRBD2. Germline V gene data show CDR1 as PRHDT and CDR2 as FYEKMQ (reference sequence). This CDR3 is built from 17 residues. DNA for the CDR3: TGTACCAGCAGCAGGGGACTAGCGGGAGGCACCTCCTACGAGCAGTATTTC. It specifies CTSSRGLAGGTSYEQYF.

To note about this clonotype: This may come from a read error, since a much larger clone is one base off. The chain couples TRBV6-5 to TRBJ1-1; maybe TRBD1 (5 bases). This CDR3 has 13 amino acids. Trimming left V 8 bases short and J 4 bases short, with 14 bases between. The germline CDR1 and CDR2 sequences are MNHEY and SVGAGI. CDR3 sequence reads: CASLLDGGTEAFF. In DNA, the CDR3 is TGTGCCAGCCTATTGGACGGGGGCACTGAAGCTTTCTTT.

This clonotype was seen a few times. CDR3 in DNA: TGTGCCAGCAGCTTTAACCTAGGGTGGAGGACAGGGTCCGAAGAGACCCAGTACTTC. The encoded protein is CASSFNLGWRTGSEETQYF. V usage is TRBV7-9 and J usage is TRBJ2-5; 8 bases match TRBD1. J gave up 3 bases and V 3 bases, and 18 bases lay outside the gene matches. Germline loops: CDR1 SEHNR, CDR2 FQNEAQ (reference sequence). This CDR3 region has 19 residues. The entire variable domain, with the rest obtained from reference TRBV7-9 and TRBJ2-5, is as follows: DTGVSQNPRHKITKRGQNVTFRCDPISEHNRLYWYRQTLGQGPEFLTYFQNEAQLEKSRLLSDRFSAERPKGSFSTLEIQRTEQGDSAMYLCASSFNLGWRTGSEETQYFGPGTRLLVL.

DNA of the CDR3: TGTGCCAGTAGCTACCCGGGGGGGGCCAGCTTCTACGAGCAGTACTTC. It yields the protein CASSYPGGASFYEQYF. The rearrangement uses TRBV4-2 and TRBJ2-7; 8 bases are a match to TRBD2. From germline, CDR1 is LGHNA and CDR2 YNFKEQ. The CDR3 is 16 residues long. Germline trimming cut 9 bases from V and 3 bases from J; bases unmatched to any gene: 16.